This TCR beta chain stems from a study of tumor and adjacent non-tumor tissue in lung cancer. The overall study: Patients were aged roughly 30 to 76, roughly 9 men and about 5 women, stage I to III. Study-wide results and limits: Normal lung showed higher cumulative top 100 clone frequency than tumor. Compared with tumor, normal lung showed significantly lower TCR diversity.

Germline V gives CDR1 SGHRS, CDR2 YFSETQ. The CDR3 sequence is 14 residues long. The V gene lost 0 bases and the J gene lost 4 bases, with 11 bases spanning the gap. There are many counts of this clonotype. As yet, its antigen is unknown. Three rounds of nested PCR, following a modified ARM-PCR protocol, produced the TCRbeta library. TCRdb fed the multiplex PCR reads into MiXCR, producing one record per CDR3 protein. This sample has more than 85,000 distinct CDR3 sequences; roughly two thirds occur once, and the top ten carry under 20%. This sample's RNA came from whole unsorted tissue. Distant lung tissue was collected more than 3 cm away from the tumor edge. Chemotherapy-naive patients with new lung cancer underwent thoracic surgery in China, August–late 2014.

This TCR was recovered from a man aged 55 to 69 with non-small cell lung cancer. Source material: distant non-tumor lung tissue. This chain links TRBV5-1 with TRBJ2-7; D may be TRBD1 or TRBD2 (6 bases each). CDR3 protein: CASSLVGGSYEQYF. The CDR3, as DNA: TGCGCCAGCAGCTTGGTCGGGGGCAGTTACGAGCAGTACTTC.